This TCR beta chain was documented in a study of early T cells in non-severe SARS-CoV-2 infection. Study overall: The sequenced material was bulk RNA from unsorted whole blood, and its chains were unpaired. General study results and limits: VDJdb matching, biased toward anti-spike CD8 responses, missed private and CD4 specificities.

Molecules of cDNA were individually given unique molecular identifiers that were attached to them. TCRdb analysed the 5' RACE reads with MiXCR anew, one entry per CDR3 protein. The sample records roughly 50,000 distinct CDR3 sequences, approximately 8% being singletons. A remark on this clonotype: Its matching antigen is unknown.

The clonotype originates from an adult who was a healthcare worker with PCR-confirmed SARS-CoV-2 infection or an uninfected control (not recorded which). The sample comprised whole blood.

This CDR3 reads CASSQAGQGTDYGYTF. CDR3 DNA sequence: TGTGCCAGCAGCCAGGCGGGACAGGGGACCGACTATGGCTACACCTTC. The V gene is TRBV3-1, the J gene TRBJ1-2, with 10 positions matching TRBD1. The CDR3 is 16 residues long. V was clipped by 3 bases and J by 3 bases; unmatched bases: 7. CDR1 is LGHDT, CDR2 YNNKEL, per germline (reference sequence).